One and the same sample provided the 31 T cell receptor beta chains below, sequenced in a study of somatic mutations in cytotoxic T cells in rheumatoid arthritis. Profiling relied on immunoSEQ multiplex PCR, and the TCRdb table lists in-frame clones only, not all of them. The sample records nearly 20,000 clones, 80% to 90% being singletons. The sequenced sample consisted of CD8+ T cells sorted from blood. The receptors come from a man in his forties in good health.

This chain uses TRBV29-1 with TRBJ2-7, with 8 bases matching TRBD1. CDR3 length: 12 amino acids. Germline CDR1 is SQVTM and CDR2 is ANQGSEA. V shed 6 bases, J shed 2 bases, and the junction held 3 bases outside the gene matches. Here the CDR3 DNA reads TGCAGCGTGAGGACAGGGCCCTACGAGCAGTACTTC. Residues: CSVRTGPYEQYF.

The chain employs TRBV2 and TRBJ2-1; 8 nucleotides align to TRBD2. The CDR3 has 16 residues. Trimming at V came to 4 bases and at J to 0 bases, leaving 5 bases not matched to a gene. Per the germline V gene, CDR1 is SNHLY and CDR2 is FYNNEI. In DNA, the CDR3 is TGTGCCAGCAGTGCCAGCGGGAGCGTCTCCTACAATGAGCAGTTCTTC. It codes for CASSASGSVSYNEQFF.

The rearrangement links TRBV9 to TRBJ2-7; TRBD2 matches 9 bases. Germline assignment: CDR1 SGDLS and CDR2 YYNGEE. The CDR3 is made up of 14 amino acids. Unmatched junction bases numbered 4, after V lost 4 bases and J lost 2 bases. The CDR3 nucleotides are TGTGCCAGCAGCAAAAGCGGGGGGACCTACGAGCAGTACTTC. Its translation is CASSKSGGTYEQYF.

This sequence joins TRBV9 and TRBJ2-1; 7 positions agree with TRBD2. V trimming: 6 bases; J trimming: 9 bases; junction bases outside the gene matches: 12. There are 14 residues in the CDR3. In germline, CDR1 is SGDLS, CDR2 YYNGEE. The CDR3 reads CASNPWEGRSEQFF. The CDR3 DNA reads TGTGCCAGCAACCCTTGGGAGGGCCGAAGTGAGCAGTTCTTC.

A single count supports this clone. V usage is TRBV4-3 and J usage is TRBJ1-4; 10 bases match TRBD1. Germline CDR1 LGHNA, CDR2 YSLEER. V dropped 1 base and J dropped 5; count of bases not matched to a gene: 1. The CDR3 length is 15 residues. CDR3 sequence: CASSQGDRGNEKLFF. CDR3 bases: TGCGCCAGCAGCCAAGGGGACAGGGGAAATGAAAAACTGTTTTTT.

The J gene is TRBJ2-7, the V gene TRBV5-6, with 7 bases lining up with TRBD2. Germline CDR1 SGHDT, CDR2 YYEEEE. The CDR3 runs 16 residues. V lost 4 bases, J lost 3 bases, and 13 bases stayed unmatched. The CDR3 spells CASSPLFAGENYEQYF. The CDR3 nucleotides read TGTGCCAGCAGCCCCCTTTTTGCGGGGGAGAACTACGAGCAGTACTTC.

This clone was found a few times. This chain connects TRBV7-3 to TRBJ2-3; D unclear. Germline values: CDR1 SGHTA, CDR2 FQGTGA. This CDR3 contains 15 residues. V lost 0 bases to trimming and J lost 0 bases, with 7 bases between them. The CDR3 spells CASSLTHGSTDTQYF. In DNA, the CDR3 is TGTGCCAGCAGCTTAACCCATGGGAGCACAGATACGCAGTATTTT.

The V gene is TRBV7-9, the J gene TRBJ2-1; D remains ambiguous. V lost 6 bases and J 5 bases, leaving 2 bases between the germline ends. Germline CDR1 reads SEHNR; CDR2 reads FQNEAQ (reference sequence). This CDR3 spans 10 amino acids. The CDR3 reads CASSHNEQFF. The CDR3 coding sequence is TGTGCCAGCAGTCACAATGAGCAGTTCTTC.

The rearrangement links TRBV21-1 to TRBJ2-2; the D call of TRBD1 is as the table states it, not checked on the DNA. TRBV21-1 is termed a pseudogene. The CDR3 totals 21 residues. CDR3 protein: CASSKRTGGPSGSCNTGELFF. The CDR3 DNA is TGTGCCAGCAGCAAACGGACAGGGGGTCCATCGGGGTCTTGTAACACCGGGGAGCTGTTTTTT.

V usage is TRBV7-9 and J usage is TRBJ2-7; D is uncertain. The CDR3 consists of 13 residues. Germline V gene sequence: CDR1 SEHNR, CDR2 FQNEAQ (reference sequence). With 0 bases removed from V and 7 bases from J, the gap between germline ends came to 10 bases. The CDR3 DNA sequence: TGTGCCAGCAGCTTAGCCCCTGTGGGTGAGCAGTACTTC. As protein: CASSLAPVGEQYF.

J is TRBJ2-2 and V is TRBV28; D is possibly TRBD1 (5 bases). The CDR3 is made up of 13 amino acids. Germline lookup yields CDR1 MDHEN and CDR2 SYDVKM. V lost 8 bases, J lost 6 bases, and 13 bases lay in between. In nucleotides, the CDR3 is TGTGCCAGCGGACAAAACTGCCCCGGGGAGCTGTTTTTT. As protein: CASGQNCPGELFF.

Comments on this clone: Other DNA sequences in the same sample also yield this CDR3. CDR3 sequence reads: CASSSRVGDTEAFF. The CDR3 coding sequence is TGTGCCAGCAGCAGTAGAGTTGGCGACACTGAAGCTTTCTTT. V usage is TRBV5-4 and J usage is TRBJ1-1; D gene uncertain. The CDR3 is 14 amino acids. Trimming removed 4 bases at V and 3 bases at J, with 13 bases between. The V gene's germline CDR1 is SGHNT and CDR2 YYREEE (reference sequence).

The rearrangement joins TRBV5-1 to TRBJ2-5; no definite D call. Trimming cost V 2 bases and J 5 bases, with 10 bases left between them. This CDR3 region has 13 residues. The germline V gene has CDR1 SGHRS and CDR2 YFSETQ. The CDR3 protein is CASSFGSSETQYF. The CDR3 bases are TGCGCCAGCAGCTTTGGTAGCTCCGAGACCCAGTACTTC.

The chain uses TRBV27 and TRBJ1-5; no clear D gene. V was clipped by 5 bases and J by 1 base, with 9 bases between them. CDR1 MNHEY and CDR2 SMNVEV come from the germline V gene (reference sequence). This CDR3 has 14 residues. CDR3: CASSTLASNQPQHF. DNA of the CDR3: TGTGCCAGCAGTACCCTTGCCAGCAATCAGCCCCAGCATTTT.

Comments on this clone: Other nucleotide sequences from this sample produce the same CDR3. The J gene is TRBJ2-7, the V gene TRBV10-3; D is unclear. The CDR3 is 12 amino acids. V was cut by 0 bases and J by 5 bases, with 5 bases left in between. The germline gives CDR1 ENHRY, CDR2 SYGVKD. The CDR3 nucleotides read TGTGCCATCAGTGAGTCGGCGGACGAGCAGTACTTC. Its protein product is CAISESADEQYF.

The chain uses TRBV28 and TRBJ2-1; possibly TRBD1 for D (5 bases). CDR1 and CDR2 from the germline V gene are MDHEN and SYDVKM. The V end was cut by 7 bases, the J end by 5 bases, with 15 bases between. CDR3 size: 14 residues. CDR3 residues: CASNPIDRDNEQFF. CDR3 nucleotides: TGTGCCAGCAACCCAATCGACAGAGACAATGAGCAGTTCTTC.

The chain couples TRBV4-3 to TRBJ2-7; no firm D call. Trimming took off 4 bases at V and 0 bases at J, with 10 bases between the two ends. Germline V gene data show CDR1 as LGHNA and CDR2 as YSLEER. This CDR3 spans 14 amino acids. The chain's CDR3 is CASSLGVHSYEQYF. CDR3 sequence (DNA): TGCGCCAGCAGCCTAGGCGTCCACTCCTACGAGCAGTACTTC.

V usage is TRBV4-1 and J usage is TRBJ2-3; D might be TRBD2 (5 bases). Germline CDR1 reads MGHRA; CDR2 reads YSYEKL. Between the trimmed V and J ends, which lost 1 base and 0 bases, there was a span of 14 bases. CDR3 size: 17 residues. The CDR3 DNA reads TGCGCCAGCAGCCAAGGATGGGGAGCGGTTAGCACAGATACGCAGTATTTT. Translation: CASSQGWGAVSTDTQYF.

CDR3 in DNA: TGTGCCACCAGCCATCGGACAGGTGGTGACAATGAGCAGTTCTTC. Protein sequence: CATSHRTGGDNEQFF. This rearrangement joins TRBV15 to TRBJ2-1; TRBD1 agrees at 7 bases. The germline CDR1 and CDR2 sequences are LNHNV and YYDKDF (reference sequence). Trimming took 5 bases from V and 5 from J; bases not matched to a gene: 9. The CDR3 is 15 amino acids. The whole variable domain, filled in from reference TRBV15 and TRBJ2-1, reads DAMVIQNPRYQVTQFGKPVTLSCSQTLNHNVMYWYQQKSSQAPKLLFHYYDKDFNNEADTPDNFQSRRPNTSFCFLDIRSPGLGDTAMYLCATSHRTGGDNEQFFGPGTRLTVL.

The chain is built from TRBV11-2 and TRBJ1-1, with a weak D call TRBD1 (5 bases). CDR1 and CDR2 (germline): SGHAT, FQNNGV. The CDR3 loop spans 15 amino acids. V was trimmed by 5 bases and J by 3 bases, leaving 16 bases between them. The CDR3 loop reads CASSTVWSRDTEAFF. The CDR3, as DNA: TGTGCCAGCAGCACCGTTTGGTCCAGGGACACTGAAGCTTTCTTT.

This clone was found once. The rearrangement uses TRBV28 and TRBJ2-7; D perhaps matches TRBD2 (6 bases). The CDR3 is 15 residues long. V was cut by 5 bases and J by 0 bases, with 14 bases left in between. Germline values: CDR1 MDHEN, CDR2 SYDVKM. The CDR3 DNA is TGTGCCAGCAGTCCTTCTTTAGCGGACTCCTACGAGCAGTACTTC. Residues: CASSPSLADSYEQYF.

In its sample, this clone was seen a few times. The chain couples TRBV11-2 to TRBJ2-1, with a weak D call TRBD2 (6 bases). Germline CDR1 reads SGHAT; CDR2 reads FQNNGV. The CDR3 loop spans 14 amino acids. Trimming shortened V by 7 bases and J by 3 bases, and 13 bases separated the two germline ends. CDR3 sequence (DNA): TGTGCCAGCACCTTTACGGGAGTCTACAATGAGCAGTTCTTC. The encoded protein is CASTFTGVYNEQFF.

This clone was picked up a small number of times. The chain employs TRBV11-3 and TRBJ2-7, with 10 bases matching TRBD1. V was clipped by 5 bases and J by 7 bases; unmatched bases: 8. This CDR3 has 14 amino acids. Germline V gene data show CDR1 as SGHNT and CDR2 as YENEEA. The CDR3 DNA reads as TGTGCCAGCAGCCCCGGGACAGGGGTGAGTGAGCAGTACTTC. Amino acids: CASSPGTGVSEQYF.

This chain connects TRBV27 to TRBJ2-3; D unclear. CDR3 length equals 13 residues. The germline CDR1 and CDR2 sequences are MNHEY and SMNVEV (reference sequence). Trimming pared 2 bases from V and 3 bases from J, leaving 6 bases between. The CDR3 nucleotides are TGTGCCAGCAGTTTAATGAAGACAGATACGCAGTATTTT. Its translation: CASSLMKTDTQYF.

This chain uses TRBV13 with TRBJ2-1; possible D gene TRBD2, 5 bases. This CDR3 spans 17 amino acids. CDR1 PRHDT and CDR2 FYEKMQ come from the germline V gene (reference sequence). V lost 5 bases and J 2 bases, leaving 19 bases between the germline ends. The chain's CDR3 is CASSLEGNGETYNEQFF. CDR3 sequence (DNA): TGTGCCAGCAGCCTCGAAGGCAACGGGGAGACCTACAATGAGCAGTTCTTC.

The CDR3 DNA is TGTGCCAGCAGTTTATGGGCAGGGGGCAACACCGGGGAGCTGTTTTTT. It yields the protein CASSLWAGGNTGELFF. This chain joins TRBV28 and TRBJ2-2, with 8 bases identical to TRBD1. Germline V gene sequence: CDR1 MDHEN, CDR2 SYDVKM. The CDR3 is made up of 16 amino acids. Trimming at V came to 0 bases and at J to 2 bases, leaving 2 bases not matched to a gene.

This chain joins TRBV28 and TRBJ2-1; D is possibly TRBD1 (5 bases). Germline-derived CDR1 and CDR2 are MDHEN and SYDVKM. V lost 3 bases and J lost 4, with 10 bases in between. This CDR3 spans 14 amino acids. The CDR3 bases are TGTGCCAGCAGTTTGTCAGGGTGGTACAATGAGCAGTTCTTC. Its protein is CASSLSGWYNEQFF. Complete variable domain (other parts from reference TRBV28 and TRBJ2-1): DVKVTQSSRYLVKRTGEKVFLECVQDMDHENMFWYRQDPGLGLRLIYFSYDVKMKEKGDIPEGYSVSREKKERFSLILESASTNQTSMYLCASSLSGWYNEQFFGPGTRLTVL.

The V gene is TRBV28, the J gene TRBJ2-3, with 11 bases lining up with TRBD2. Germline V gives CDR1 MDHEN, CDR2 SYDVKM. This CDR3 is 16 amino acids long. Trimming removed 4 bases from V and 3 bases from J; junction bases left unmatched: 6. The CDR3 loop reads CASSSYRLAGTDTQYF. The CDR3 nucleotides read TGTGCCAGCAGTTCCTACCGACTAGCGGGAACAGATACGCAGTATTTT.

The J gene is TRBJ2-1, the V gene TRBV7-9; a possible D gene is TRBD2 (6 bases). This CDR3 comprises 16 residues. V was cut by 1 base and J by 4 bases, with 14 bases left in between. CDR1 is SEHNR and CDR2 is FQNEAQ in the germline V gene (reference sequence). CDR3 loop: CASSLVSGAGYNEQFF. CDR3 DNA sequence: TGTGCCAGCAGCTTAGTCTCGGGAGCCGGTTACAATGAGCAGTTCTTC.

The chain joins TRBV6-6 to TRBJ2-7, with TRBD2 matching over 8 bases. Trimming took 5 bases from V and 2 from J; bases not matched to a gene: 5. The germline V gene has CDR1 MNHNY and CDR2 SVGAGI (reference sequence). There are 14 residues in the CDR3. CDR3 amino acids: CASSGLAGAYEQYF. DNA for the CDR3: TGTGCCAGCAGTGGGCTAGCGGGTGCCTACGAGCAGTACTTC.

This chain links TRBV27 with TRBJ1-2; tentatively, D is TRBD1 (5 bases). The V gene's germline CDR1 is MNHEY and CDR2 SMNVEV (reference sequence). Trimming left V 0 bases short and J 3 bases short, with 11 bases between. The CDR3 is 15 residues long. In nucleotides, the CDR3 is TGTGCCAGCAGTTTATCACCAGGGAGGGACTATGGCTACACCTTC. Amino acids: CASSLSPGRDYGYTF.